This TCR beta chain was obtained from a study of T cells expressing NK-cell markers. Background on the study: Beta-chain profiling covered CD3+CD56+NKG2C+, CD3+CD56+NKG2C- and CD3+CD56-NKG2C+ sorted subsets. Seropositivity for HCMV was found in seven of the eight sequenced donors, with one seronegative.

5'RACE template switching built TCR beta cDNA with unique molecular identifiers. TCRdb re-called the 5' RACE reads; one entry per CDR3 protein, DNA not given. The sample includes 130,000 to 150,000 distinct CDR3 sequences. Per germline, CDR1 SGHAT and CDR2 FQNNGV. This CDR3 region has 17 residues. The chain couples TRBV11-2 to TRBJ2-5; TCRdb picks TRBD1, but there is no DNA to check that call. The material sequenced was blood T cells: a sorted CD56 or NKG2C T cell subset, CD4+ or CD8+ T cells, or bulk PBMC T cells (not recorded which). The sequence was collected from a young man in good health. CDR3 sequence reads: CASSLVPDQGGGETQYF.